Listed here are 2 T cell receptor beta chains from one sample, sequenced in a study of T cell responses to AZD1222 COVID-19 vaccine. The protocol was immunoSEQ multiplex PCR, while the TCRdb copy is restricted to in-frame clones and leaves out a portion. The data contain approximately 97,000 clones, approximately 90% of them singletons. This specimen consisted of peripheral blood, obtained on day 0 of AZD1222 vaccination. The receptors derive from an adult in good health.

V is TRBV5-1 and J is TRBJ1-1, with 7 nucleotides matching TRBD1. This CDR3 has 15 residues. CDR1 and CDR2 (germline): SGHRS, YFSETQ. V was pared by 0 bases and J by 5 bases, with 7 bases of the junction left unmatched. CDR3 protein: CASSLVSGGGTEAFF. The CDR3 DNA reads as TGCGCCAGCAGCTTGGTCTCAGGGGGAGGTACTGAAGCTTTCTTT.

V is TRBV18 and J is TRBJ2-5, with 8 bases lining up with TRBD2. This CDR3 is 15 amino acids long. J was trimmed by 2 bases and V by 2 bases; bases with no gene match: 4. CDR1 is KGHSH and CDR2 is LQKENI in the germline V gene. CDR3 nucleotides: TGTGCCAGCTCACCAGGACTAGCCCCACAAGAGACCCAGTACTTC. The encoded protein is CASSPGLAPQETQYF. The variable domain in full, completed from reference TRBV18 and TRBJ2-5, reads NAGVMQNPRHLVRRRGQEARLRCSPMKGHSHVYWYRQLPEEGLKFMVYLQKENIIDESGMPKERFSAEFPKEGPSILRIQQVVRGDSAAYFCASSPGLAPQETQYFGPGTRLLVL.